A single sample is the source of the 3 T cell receptor beta chains below, sequenced in a study of radiotherapy plus CTLA-4 blockade in lung cancer. Sequencing used immunoSEQ multiplex PCR; TCRdb keeps in-frame clones, though not all of them. The repertoire consists of under 110,000 clones, with about 84% occurring once and the leading ten covering 2.4%. This specimen consisted of peripheral blood, obtained from a patient treated with radiotherapy plus ipilimumab. These TCRs come from a human donor with non-small cell lung cancer that progressed on radiotherapy plus ipilimumab. Some clones in this sample may be carry-over from other donors' samples.

The chain has TRBV13 and TRBJ2-7; D possibly corresponds to TRBD2 (7 bases). CDR3 length: 14 residues. Germline V CDR1 and CDR2: PRHDT, FYEKMQ (reference sequence). The germline V and J ends were trimmed by 10 bases and 7 bases, with 23 bases remaining between them. CDR3 region: CATQLGGGTREQYF. DNA for the CDR3: TGTGCCACCCAGCTAGGGGGAGGGACGAGGGAGCAGTACTTC.

V is TRBV6-5 and J is TRBJ1-2; D unresolved. There are 12 residues in the CDR3. V gave up 6 bases and J gave up 6 bases, with 11 bases separating them. Per the germline V gene, CDR1 is MNHEY and CDR2 is SVGAGI. The DNA for the CDR3 is TGTGCCAGCAGCCCTCGGGAGGATGGCTACACCTTC. It codes for CASSPREDGYTF.

This sequence joins TRBV5-1 and TRBJ2-7; D might be TRBD1 (6 bases). Germline V CDR1 and CDR2: SGHRS, YFSETQ. The V end was cut by 4 bases, the J end by 2 bases, with 16 bases between. The CDR3 is made up of 15 amino acids. CDR3 region: CASSPPGRTAYEQYF. Written as DNA, the CDR3 is TGCGCCAGCAGCCCGCCCGGAAGGACAGCCTACGAGCAGTACTTC.